What follows are 6 T cell receptor beta chains derived from one specimen sequenced in a study of control samples from healthy donors and cancer patients. Assay used: immunoSEQ multiplex PCR; TCRdb lists only in-frame clones, some missing. The table shows 150,000 to 200,000 clones, with 90% occurring only once. Sequenced sample: blood. The receptor set was obtained from a woman aged 50 to 60 in good health.

The V gene is TRBV24-1, the J gene TRBJ2-1, with a tentative D call TRBD2 (5 bases). This CDR3 has 14 residues. Germline V gene data show CDR1 as KGHDR and CDR2 as SFDVKD. The ends were cut back, 8 bases at V and 5 bases at J, with 15 bases in the middle. CDR3 region: CATTDYRFDNEQFF. DNA of the CDR3: TGTGCCACCACCGACTACCGATTCGACAATGAGCAGTTCTTC.

The chain is built from TRBV21-1 and TRBJ2-4; the table's D call, TRBD1, has no DNA check behind it. TRBV21-1 is marked as a pseudogene. The CDR3 extends over 16 amino acids. The CDR3 nucleotides read TGTGCCAGCAGCAAAGTCTTTGGGCGTGGGCAAAACATTCAGTACTTC. The encoded protein is CASSKVFGRGQNIQYF.

The CDR3 here is CASSSDSPYEQYF. The CDR3 DNA reads TGTGCCAGCAGCTCTGACAGCCCCTACGAGCAGTACTTC. The gene calls are TRBV7-8 and TRBJ2-7; tentatively, D is TRBD1 (5 bases). Per germline, CDR1 SGHVS and CDR2 FQNEAQ. V was trimmed by 4 bases and J by 2 bases, leaving 9 bases between them. This CDR3 has 13 residues.

CDR3 nucleotide sequence: TGTGCCAGCAGCTTGGTCGTCGGACAGGGCGATGGCTACACCTTC. This encodes CASSLVVGQGDGYTF. The chain is built from TRBV5-5 and TRBJ1-2; TRBD1 aligns across 8 bases. The CDR3 consists of 15 residues. CDR1 is SGHKS and CDR2 is YYEKEE in the germline V gene (reference sequence). Trimming at V came to 0 bases and at J to 6 bases, leaving 7 bases not matched to a gene.

The V gene is TRBV5-1, the J gene TRBJ2-1; maybe TRBD2 (5 bases). From germline, CDR1 is SGHRS and CDR2 YFSETQ. Trimming left V 3 bases short and J 0 bases short, with 10 bases between. This CDR3 contains 15 residues. This CDR3 reads CASSSTGSSYNEQFF. The CDR3 bases are TGCGCCAGCAGCTCGACGGGGAGCTCCTACAATGAGCAGTTCTTC. Full variable domain (rest looked up from reference TRBV5-1 and TRBJ2-1): KAGVTQTPRYLIKTRGQQVTLSCSPISGHRSVSWYQQTPGQGLQFLFEYFSETQRNKGNFPGRFSGRQFSNSRSEMNVSTLELGDSALYLCASSSTGSSYNEQFFGPGTRLTVL.

Regarding this clone: Other DNA variants within this sample encode the same CDR3. The chain couples TRBV12-5 to TRBJ2-3, with D possibly called TRBD1 or TRBD2 (5 bases each). V was trimmed by 5 bases and J by 6 bases, leaving 24 bases between them. The CDR3 is 17 residues long. Germline CDR1 is LGHNT and CDR2 is FRNRAP. CDR3 amino acids: CASGLPSGKRSTDTQYF. Written as DNA, the CDR3 is TGTGCTAGTGGTCTGCCCTCAGGGAAGCGGAGTACGGATACGCAGTATTTT.